This TCR beta chain was captured by sequencing in a study of regulatory T cells in long-lasting Graves disease. As for time point: newly diagnosed GD, antithyroid drugs for less than 3 months. Preparation of the TCR library used RNA extracted from PBMCs. This clonotype came up many times. Both iRepertoire HTBI primers and Arm-PCR of CDR3 regions were used to build the TCR beta libraries. TCRdb reprocessed the multiplex PCR reads with MiXCR, giving one entry per CDR3 protein. The sample lists about 450,000 distinct CDR3 sequences; 14% were seen once. The CDR3 has 20 residues. Between the trimmed V and J ends, which lost 7 bases and 2 bases, there was a span of 32 bases. The germline V gene encodes CDR1 MDHEN and CDR2 SYDVKM. Another study also made use of these data, one on T cells in Graves' hyperthyroidism and ophthalmopathy. That study reports: Graves' hyperthyroidism qualified as stable when ophthalmopathy did not progress within 18 months. Blood also held most thyroid clonotypes expanded beyond 0.001. Onset of ophthalmopathy came a median roughly 6.5 months after the model predicted it.

The rearrangement joins TRBV28 to TRBJ2-5, with D possibly being TRBD1 (6 bases). The specimen comprised peripheral blood mononuclear cells (PBMCs), sampled at new diagnosis, from a patient treated with antithyroid drugs. The sequence came from a woman aged 45-65 years with Graves disease. In DNA form, the CDR3 reads TGTGCCAGCACCACCAGAGGGGGTAGCGAGAAGGAAGGCATTCAAGAGACCCAGTACTTC. Amino acids: CASTTRGGSEKEGIQETQYF.